This T cell receptor (beta chain) was retrieved from a study of radiotherapy plus CTLA-4 blockade in lung cancer. Study summary: Patients showed objective responses in roughly 19% of cases and disease control in under 40%. Study results and caveats: Following radiotherapy plus ipilimumab, tumor-derived TCR clones expanded in the blood.

Sequencing was performed with immunoSEQ multiplex PCR; in TCRdb, only in-frame clones are kept and a portion is missing. The data contain 60,000 to 75,000 clones, 76% of them singletons. Unmatched junction bases numbered 11, after V lost 7 bases and J lost 7 bases. Germline V gene sequence: CDR1 LNHNV, CDR2 YYDKDF (reference sequence). The CDR3 sequence is 15 residues long. Enrolled patients, whose metastatic non-small-cell lung cancer was chemo-refractory, received focal radiation plus CTLA-4 blockade with ipilimumab. Turning to this clone: Its antigen remains unidentified.

The receptor was derived from a human donor with non-small cell lung cancer whose response to radiotherapy plus ipilimumab could not be evaluated. Some clones in this sample may be carry-over from other donors' samples. The V gene is TRBV15, the J gene TRBJ2-1; TRBD2 matches at 9 bases. Sequencing was performed on peripheral blood, taken from a patient treated with radiotherapy plus ipilimumab. The CDR3 DNA reads as TGTGCCACCAAGCGAGCGGGGGGCGTAATTAATGAGCAGTTCTTC. Translated, it gives CATKRAGGVINEQFF.